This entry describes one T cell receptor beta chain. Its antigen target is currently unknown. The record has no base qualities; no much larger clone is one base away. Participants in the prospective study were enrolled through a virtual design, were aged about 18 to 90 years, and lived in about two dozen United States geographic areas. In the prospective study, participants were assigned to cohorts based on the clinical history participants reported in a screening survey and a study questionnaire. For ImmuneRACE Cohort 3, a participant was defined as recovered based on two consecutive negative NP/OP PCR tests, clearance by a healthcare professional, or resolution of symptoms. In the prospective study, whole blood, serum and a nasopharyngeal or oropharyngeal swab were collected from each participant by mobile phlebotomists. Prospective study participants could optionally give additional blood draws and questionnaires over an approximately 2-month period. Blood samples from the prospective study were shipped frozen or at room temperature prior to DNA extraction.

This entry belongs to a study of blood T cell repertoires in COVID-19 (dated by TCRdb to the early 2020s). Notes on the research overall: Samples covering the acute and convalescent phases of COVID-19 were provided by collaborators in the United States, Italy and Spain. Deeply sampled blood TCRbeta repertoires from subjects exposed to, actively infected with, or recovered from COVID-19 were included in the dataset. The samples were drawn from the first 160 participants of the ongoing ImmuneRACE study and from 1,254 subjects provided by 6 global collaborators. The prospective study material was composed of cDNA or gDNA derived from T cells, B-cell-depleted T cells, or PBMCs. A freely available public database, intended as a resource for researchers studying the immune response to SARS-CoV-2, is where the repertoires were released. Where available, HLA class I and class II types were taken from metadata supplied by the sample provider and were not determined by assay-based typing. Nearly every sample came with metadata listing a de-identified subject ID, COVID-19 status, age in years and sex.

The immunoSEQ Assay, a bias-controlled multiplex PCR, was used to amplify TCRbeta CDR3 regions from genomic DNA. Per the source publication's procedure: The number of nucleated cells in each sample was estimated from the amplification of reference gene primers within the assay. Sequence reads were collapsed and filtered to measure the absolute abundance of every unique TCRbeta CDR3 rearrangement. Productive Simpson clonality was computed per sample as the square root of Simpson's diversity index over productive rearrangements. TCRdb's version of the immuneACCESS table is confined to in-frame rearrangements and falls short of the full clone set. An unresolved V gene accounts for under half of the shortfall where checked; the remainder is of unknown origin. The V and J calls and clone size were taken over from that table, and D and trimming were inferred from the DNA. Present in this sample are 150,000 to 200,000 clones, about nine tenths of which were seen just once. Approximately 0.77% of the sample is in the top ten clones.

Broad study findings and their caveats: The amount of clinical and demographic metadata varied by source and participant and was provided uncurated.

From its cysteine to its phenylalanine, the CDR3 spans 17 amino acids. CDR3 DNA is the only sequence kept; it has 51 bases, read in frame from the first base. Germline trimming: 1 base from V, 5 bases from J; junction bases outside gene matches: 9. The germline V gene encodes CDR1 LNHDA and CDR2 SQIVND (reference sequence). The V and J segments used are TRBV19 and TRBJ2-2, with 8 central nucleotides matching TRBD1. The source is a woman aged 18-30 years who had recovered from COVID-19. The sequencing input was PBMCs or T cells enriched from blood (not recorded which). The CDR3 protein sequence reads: CASSIGAGGARTGELFF. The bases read TGTGCCAGTAGTATAGGGGCAGGGGGCGCGCGAACCGGGGAGCTGTTTTTT.